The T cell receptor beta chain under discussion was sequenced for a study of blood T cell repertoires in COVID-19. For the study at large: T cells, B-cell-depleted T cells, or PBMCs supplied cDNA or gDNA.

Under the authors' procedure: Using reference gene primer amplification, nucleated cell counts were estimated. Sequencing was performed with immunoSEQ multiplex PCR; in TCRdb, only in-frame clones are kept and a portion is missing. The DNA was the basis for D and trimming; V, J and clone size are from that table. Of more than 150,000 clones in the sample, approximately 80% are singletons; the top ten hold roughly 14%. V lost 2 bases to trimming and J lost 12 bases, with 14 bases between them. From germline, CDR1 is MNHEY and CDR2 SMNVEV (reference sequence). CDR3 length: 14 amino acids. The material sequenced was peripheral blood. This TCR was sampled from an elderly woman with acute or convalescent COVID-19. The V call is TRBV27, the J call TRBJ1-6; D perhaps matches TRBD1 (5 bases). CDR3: CASSLRRDVGPLHF. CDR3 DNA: TGTGCCAGCAGTTTAAGGAGGGACGTCGGACCCCTCCACTTT.